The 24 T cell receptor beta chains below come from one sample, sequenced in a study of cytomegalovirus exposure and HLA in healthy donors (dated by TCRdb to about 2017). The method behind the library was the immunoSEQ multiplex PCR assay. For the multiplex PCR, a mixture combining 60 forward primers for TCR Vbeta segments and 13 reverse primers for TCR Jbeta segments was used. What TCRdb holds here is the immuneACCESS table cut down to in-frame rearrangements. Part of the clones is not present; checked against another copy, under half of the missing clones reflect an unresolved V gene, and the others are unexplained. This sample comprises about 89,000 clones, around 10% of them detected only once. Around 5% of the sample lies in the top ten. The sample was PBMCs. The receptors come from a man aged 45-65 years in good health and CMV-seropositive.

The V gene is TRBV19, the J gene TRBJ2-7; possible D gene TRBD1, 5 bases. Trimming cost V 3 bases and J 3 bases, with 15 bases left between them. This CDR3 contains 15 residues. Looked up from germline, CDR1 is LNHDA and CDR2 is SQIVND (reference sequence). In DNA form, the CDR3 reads TGTGCCAGTAGTATCAGGGTCGGTCTAGGCTACGAGCAGTACTTC. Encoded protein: CASSIRVGLGYEQYF.

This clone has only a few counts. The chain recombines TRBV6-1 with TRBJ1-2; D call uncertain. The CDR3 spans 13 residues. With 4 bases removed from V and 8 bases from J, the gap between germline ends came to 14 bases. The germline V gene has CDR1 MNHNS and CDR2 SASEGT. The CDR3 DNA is TGTGCCAGCAGTGGTTTCGAGTATGAGGGCTACACCTTC. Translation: CASSGFEYEGYTF.

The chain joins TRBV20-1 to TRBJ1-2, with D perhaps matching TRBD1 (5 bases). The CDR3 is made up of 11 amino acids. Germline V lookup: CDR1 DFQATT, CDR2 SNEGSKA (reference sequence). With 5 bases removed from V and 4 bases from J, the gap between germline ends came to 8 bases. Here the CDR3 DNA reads TGCAGTGCTCAGACAGTCTATGGCTACACCTTC. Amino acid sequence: CSAQTVYGYTF.

The CDR3 is CASSPGTLSTDTQYF. The DNA of the CDR3 is TGCGCCAGCAGCCCCGGGACTTTAAGCACAGATACGCAGTATTTT. V and J are TRBV5-1 and TRBJ2-3; D is perhaps TRBD2 (6 bases). The germline V and J ends were trimmed by 4 bases and 0 bases, with 12 bases remaining between them. This CDR3 spans 15 amino acids. Germline V lookup: CDR1 SGHRS, CDR2 YFSETQ.

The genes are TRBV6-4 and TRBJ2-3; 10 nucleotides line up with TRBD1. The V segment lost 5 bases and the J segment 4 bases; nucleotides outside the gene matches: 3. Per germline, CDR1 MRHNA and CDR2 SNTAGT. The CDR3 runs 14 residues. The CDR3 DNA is TGTGCCAGCAGTCAAGGACAGGGGGCAGATACGCAGTATTTT. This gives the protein CASSQGQGADTQYF.

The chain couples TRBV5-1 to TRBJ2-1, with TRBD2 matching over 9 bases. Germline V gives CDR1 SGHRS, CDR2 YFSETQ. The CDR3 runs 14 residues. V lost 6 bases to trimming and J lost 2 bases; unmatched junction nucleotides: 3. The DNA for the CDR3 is TGCGCCAGCACTAAGCGGGAGGCCTACAATGAGCAGTTCTTC. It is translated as CASTKREAYNEQFF.

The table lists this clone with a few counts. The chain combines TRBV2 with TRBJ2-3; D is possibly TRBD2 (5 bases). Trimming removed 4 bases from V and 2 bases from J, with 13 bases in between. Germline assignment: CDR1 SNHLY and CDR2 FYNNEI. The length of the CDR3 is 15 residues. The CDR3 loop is CASSGTAVHTDTQYF. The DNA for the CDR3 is TGTGCCAGCAGTGGCACAGCGGTCCACACAGATACGCAGTATTTT.

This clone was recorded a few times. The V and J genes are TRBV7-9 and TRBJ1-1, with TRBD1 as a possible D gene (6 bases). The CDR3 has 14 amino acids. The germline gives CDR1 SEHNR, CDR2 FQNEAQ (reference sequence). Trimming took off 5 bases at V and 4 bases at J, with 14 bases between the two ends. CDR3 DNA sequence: TGTGCCAGCAGCCCAGGTTGGGGGCCCACTGAAGCTTTCTTT. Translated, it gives CASSPGWGPTEAFF. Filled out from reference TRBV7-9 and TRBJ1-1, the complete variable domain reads DTGVSQNPRHKITKRGQNVTFRCDPISEHNRLYWYRQTLGQGPEFLTYFQNEAQLEKSRLLSDRFSAERPKGSFSTLEIQRTEQGDSAMYLCASSPGWGPTEAFFGQGTRLTVV.

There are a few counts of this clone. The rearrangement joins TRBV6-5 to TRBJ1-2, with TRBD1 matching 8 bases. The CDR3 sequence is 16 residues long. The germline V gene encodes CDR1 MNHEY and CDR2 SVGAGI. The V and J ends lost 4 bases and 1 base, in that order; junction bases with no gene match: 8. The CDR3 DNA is TGTGCCAGCAGTTTTCGCCGGACAGGGAGTAACTATGGCTACACCTTC. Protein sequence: CASSFRRTGSNYGYTF.

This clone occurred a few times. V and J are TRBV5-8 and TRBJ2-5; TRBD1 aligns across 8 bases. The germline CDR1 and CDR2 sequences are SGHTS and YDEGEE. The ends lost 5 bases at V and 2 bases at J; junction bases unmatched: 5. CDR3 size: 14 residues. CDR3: CASSRGQVQETQYF. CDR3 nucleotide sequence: TGTGCCAGCAGTCGGGGACAGGTACAAGAGACCCAGTACTTC.

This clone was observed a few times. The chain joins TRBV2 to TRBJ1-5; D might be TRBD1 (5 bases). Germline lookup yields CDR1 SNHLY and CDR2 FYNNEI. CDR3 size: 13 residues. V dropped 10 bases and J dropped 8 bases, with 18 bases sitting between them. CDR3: CATGWRAGEPQHF. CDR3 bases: TGTGCCACTGGGTGGAGGGCGGGGGAGCCCCAGCATTTT.

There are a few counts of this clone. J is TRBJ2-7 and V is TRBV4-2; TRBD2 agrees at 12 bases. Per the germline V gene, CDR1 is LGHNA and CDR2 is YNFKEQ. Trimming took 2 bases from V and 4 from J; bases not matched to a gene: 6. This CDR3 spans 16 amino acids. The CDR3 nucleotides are TGTGCCAGCAGCCAATTAGTGACTAGCGGGAGTTACGAGCAGTACTTC. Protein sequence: CASSQLVTSGSYEQYF.

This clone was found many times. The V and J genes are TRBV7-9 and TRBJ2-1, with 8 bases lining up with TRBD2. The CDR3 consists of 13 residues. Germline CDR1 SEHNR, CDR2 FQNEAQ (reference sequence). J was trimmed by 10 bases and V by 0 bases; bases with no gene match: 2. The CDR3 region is CASSLAPGGEQFF. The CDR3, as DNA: TGTGCCAGCAGCTTAGCGCCGGGAGGGGAGCAGTTCTTC.

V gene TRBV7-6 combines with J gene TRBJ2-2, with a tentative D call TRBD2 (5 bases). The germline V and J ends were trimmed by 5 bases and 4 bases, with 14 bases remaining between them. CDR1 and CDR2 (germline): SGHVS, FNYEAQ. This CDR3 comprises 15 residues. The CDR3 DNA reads TGTGCCAGCAGCCCCATTACTAGTTCCACCGGGGAGCTGTTTTTT. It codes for CASSPITSSTGELFF.

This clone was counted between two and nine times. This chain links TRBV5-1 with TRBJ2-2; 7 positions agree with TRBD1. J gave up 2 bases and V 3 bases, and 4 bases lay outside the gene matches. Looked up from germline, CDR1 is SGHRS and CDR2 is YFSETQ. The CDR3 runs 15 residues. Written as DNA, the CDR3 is TGCGCCAGCAGCTGGACAGGACAAAACACCGGGGAGCTGTTTTTT. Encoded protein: CASSWTGQNTGELFF.

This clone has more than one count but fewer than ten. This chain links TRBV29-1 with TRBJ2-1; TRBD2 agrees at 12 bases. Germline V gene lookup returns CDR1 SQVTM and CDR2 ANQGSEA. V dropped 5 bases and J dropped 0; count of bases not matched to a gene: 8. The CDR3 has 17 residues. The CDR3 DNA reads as TGCAGCGTTAAACTAGCGGGAGGCAAGACCTCCTACAATGAGCAGTTCTTC. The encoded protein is CSVKLAGGKTSYNEQFF.

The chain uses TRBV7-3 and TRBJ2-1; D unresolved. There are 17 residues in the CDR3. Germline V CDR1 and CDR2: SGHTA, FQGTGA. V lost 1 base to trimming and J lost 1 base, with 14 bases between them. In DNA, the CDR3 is TGTGCCAGCAGCTTAAAAGGCGGCATTATATCCTACAATGAGCAGTTCTTC. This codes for CASSLKGGIISYNEQFF.

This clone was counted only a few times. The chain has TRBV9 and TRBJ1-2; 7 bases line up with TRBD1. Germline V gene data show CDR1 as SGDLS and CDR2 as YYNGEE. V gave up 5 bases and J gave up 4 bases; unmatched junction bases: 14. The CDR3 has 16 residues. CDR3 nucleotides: TGTGCCAGCAGTGCTAGACAGGGTATGAGAGCCTATGGCTACACCTTC. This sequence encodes CASSARQGMRAYGYTF.

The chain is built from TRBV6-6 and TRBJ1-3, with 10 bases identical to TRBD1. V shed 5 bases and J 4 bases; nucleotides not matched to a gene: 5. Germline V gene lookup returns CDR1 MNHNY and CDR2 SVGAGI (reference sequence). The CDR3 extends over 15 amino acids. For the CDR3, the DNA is TGTGCCAGCAGTCGACAGGGGGCGTCAGGAAACACCATATATTTT. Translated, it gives CASSRQGASGNTIYF.

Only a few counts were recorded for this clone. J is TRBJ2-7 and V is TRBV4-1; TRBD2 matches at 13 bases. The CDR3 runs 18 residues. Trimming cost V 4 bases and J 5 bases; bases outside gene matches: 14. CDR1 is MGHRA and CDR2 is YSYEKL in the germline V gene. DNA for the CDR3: TGCGCCAGCAGCCGCGGACTAGCGGGAGCCCGACTGACGGACGAGCAGTACTTC. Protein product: CASSRGLAGARLTDEQYF.

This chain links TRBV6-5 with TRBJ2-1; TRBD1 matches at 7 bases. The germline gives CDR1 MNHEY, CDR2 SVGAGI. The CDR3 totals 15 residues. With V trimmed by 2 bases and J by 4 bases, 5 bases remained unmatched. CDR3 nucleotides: TGTGCCAGCAGTTACCGGGACAGCCTATACAATGAGCAGTTCTTC. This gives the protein CASSYRDSLYNEQFF.

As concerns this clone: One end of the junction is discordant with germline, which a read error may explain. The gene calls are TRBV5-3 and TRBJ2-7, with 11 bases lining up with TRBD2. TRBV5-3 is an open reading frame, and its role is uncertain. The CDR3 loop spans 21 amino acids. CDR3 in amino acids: CARSSTGDDSGRADSVYEQSF. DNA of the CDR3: TGTGCCAGAAGCTCGACGGGGGATGATAGCGGGAGGGCCGATAGCGTCTACGAGCAGTCCTTC.

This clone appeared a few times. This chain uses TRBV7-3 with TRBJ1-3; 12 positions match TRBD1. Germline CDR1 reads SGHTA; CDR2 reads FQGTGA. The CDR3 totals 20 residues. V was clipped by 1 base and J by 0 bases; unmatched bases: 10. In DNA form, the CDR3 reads TGTGCCAGCAGCTTAAGGCCGGGACAGGGGGCGGCTTTCTCTGGAAACACCATATATTTT. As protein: CASSLRPGQGAAFSGNTIYF.

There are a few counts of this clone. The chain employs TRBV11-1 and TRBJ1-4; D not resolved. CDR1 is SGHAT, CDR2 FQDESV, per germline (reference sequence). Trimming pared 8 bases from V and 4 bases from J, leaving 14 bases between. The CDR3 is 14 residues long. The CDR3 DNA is TGTGCCAGCTCAGCTCGGAGGAGTAATGAAAAACTGTTTTTT. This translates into CASSARRSNEKLFF. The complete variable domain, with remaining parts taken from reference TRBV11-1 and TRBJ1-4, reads EAEVAQSPRYKITEKSQAVAFWCDPISGHATLYWYRQILGQGPELLVQFQDESVVDDSQLPKDRFSAERLKGVDSTLKIQPAELGDSAMYLCASSARRSNEKLFFGSGTQLSVL.